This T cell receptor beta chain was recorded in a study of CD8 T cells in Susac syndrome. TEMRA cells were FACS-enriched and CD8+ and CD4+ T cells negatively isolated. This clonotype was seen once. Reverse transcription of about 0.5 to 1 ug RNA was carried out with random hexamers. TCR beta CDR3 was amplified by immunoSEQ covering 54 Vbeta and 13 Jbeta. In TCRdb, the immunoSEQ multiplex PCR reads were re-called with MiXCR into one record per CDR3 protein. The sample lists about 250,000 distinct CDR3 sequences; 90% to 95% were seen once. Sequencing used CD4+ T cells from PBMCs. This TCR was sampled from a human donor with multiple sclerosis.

This chain's CDR3 is CASSPTGGVNNSPLHF. The CDR3, as DNA: TGTGCCAGCAGCCCAACCGGGGGGGTAAATAATTCACCCCTCCACTTT. V gene TRBV7-3 combines with J gene TRBJ1-6, with D tentatively TRBD1 (5 bases). V was shortened by 5 bases and J by 5 bases, with 16 bases between the two germline ends. The CDR3 extends over 16 amino acids. Germline-derived CDR1 and CDR2 are SGHTA and FQGTGA. Looking up the rest from reference TRBV7-3 and TRBJ1-6 gives the full variable domain: GAGVSQTPSNKVTEKGKYVELRCDPISGHTALYWYRQSLGQGPEFLIYFQGTGAADDSGLPNDRFFAVRPEGSVSTLKIQRTERGDSAVYLCASSPTGGVNNSPLHFGNGTRLTVT.